This TCR beta chain was profiled in a study of cytomegalovirus exposure and HLA in healthy donors. Repertoires were generated with immunoSEQ multiplex PCR, while TCRdb's copy carries only in-frame clones and drops some. Among 43,000 or so clones listed, about 90% were seen once. CDR3 size: 15 residues. V shed 5 bases, J shed 0 bases, and the junction held 3 bases outside the gene matches. Germline-derived CDR1 and CDR2 are SGHTA and FQGNSA. The material sequenced was PBMCs. This sequence joins TRBV7-2 and TRBJ2-5; 10 bases map to TRBD2. The receptor comes from a man between 18 and 35 years old in good health and CMV-seronegative. Written as DNA, the CDR3 is TGTGCCAGCAGCAAACTAGCGGGGAACCAAGAGACCCAGTACTTC. Its translation is CASSKLAGNQETQYF.